This T cell receptor (beta chain) was recovered during a study of blood T cell repertoires in COVID-19. In the study overall: Researchers got acute and convalescent COVID-19 samples from the United States, Italy and Spain. PBMCs, B-cell-depleted T cells, or T cells were the source of the cDNA or gDNA that made up the material.

J gave up 6 bases and V 0 bases, and 4 bases lay outside the gene matches. In germline, CDR1 is SGDLS, CDR2 YYNGEE. The CDR3 extends over 16 amino acids. The study counted Cohort 3 donors as recovered given two negative PCRs, clearance, or symptom resolution. The data were produced by immunoSEQ multiplex PCR, yet TCRdb's version contains in-frame clones alone and is incomplete. The sample records under 500,000 clones, roughly nine tenths being singletons. This chain links TRBV9 with TRBJ2-3; 13 positions match TRBD2. This receptor was taken from a young man who had recovered from COVID-19. The sequenced material came from PBMCs or T cells enriched from blood (not recorded which). The CDR3 reads CASSVVGLAGADTQYF. For the CDR3, the DNA is TGTGCCAGCAGCGTAGTCGGACTAGCGGGAGCCGATACGCAGTATTTT.